Listed below are T cell receptor beta chains from one sample, sequenced in a study of cytomegalovirus exposure and HLA in healthy donors. The table came from immunoSEQ multiplex PCR; TCRdb's copy has only in-frame clones and leaves some out. The sample comprises some 200,000 clones, around 89% of which are singletons, and 0.9% to 1.1% rests with the top ten. Sequencing was done on a sample of PBMCs. The receptors stem from a woman under 30 in good health and CMV-seronegative. The CDR3 runs from the conserved cysteine through the conserved F or W. The D gene is left open where the match is weak. Clone size is given for some rows only: seen once, a few or many times, or a class if the clone is expanded.

size | D | J | V | DNA | CDR3
NA | TRBD1 | TRBJ2-7 | TRBV4-3 | TGCGCCAGCAGCCCCCAGGCCAGGGGGCCGCCGTGGGAGCAGTACTTC | CASSPQARGPPWEQYF
NA | NA | TRBJ1-1 | TRBV21-1 | TGTGCCAGCATCCCTGACATGAACACTGAAGCTTTCTTT | CASIPDMNTEAFF
NA | TRBD1 | TRBJ2-1 | TRBV11-2 | TGTGCCAGCAGCTTAGCTGGGACAGGGGGCCGGAATGAGCAGTTCTTC | CASSLAGTGGRNEQFF
NA | TRBD1 | TRBJ1-5 | TRBV2 | TGTGCCAGCAGGCGACAGGGGGGGAGCAATCAGCCCCAGCATTTT | CASRRQGGSNQPQHF
NA | TRBD1 | TRBJ1-4 | TRBV4-3 | TGCGCCAGCAGCCAGGGGACAGGCAACAGACTCAATGAAAAACTGTTTTTT | CASSQGTGNRLNEKLFF
NA | NA | TRBJ2-3 | TRBV13 | TGTGCCAGCACCGGGGGCACAGATACGCAGTATTTT | CASTGGTDTQYF
once | NA | TRBJ1-4 | TRBV4-3 | TGCGCCAGCAGCCAACTCGACAGTCCTAATGAAAAACTGTTTTTT | CASSQLDSPNEKLFF
once | NA | TRBJ2-1 | TRBV5-1 | TGCGCCAGCAGCCCATCCAATGAGCAGTTCTTC | CASSPSNEQFF
once | NA | TRBJ1-1 | TRBV4-3 | TGCGCCAGCAGCCAAGCCAATTGGGGGAGGACTGAAGCTTTCTTT | CASSQANWGRTEAFF
once | TRBD2 | TRBJ2-2 | TRBV10-2 | TGCGCCAGCAGTGAGGTCCCGGGGGGGCACACCGGGGAGCTGTTTTTT | CASSEVPGGHTGELFF
NA | TRBD2 | TRBJ2-1 | TRBV19 | TGTGCCAGTAGTATAGTACTAGCGGGAGGCGATGAGCAGTTCTTC | CASSIVLAGGDEQFF
once | NA | TRBJ1-3 | TRBV7-2 | TGTGCCAGCAGCTTACTGGCAGTACCCGACACCATATATTTT | CASSLLAVPDTIYF
NA | TRBD2 | TRBJ2-7 | TRBV11-3 | TGTGCCAGCAGCTTAGATACGGCGGGAGCCTACGAGCAGTACTTC | CASSLDTAGAYEQYF
few | NA | TRBJ1-2 | TRBV6-5 | TGTGCCAGCAGTTACGGCCCCTATGGCTACACCTTC | CASSYGPYGYTF
NA | NA | TRBJ1-1 | TRBV29-1 | TGCAGCGTTGAATGGGGCGGGAACGCTGAAGCTTTCTTT | CSVEWGGNAEAFF
NA | NA | TRBJ2-5 | TRBV5-1 | TGCGCCAGCAGCCCGGGGACTGCTGAAGAGACCCAGTACTTC | CASSPGTAEETQYF
NA | NA | TRBJ1-6 | TRBV10-1 | TGCGCCAGTTCCCACAGCCATAATTCACCCCTCCACTTT | CASSHSHNSPLHF
once | NA | TRBJ1-5 | TRBV10-3 | TGTGCCGCCAGAGACAGCCTCAATCAGCCCCAGCATTTT | CAARDSLNQPQHF